This T cell receptor beta chain emerged from a study of beta chain features in type 1 diabetes. Study-level results: Insertions at VDJ junctions were less frequent in type 1 diabetes patients. These patients also deleted more nucleotides at the same junctions. The naive, central memory and Treg TCRB repertoires showed an apparent similarity that was greater among patients than among healthy donors. It was possible that PCR favored shorter templates, equally so in patients and controls.

Sorting based on CD45RO/CCR7/CD25/CD127/CD95/CD27 separated CD4+ naive, central memory, regulatory and stem cell-like memory cells. This clone was seen more than once but under ten times. Its antigen is not identified. All of the isolated RNA was reverse transcribed, so expressed TCRB transcripts were sequenced. Clones were sequenced by immunoSEQ multiplex PCR, and TCRdb holds only the in-frame ones, with some missing. The sample has roughly 610,000 clones, roughly 16% seen once; the top ten hold around 0.1%. V lost 8 bases and J 2 bases, leaving 12 bases between the germline ends. This CDR3 is built from 13 residues. Germline V gives CDR1 MGHDK, CDR2 SYGVNS.

The sequencing sample was made of naive CD4+ T cells from blood. The genes are TRBV25-1 and TRBJ1-1; D is unclear. The receptor was isolated from a man younger than 30 in good health. CDR3 protein: CASVPRTNTEAFF. For the CDR3, the DNA is TGTGCCAGCGTCCCCCGGACTAACACTGAAGCTTTCTTT.